The 5 T cell receptor beta chains below were found in one sample sequenced in a study of shared clonotypes between healthy human individuals. Repertoires were generated with immunoSEQ multiplex PCR, while TCRdb's copy carries only in-frame clones and drops some. The data show approximately 720,000 clones, roughly 78% seen once. Sequencing used memory CD4+ T cells sorted from blood. Subset reported: CD45RA-negative fraction. Every receptor here comes from a woman in her thirties in good health.

A single count supports this clone. The gene calls are TRBV7-8 and TRBJ2-2; no clear D gene. CDR1 is SGHVS and CDR2 is FQNEAQ in the germline V gene. CDR3 size: 14 residues. Trimming pared 0 bases from V and 4 bases from J, leaving 6 bases between. The CDR3 coding sequence is TGTGCCAGCAGCTTAGCTGCGGTCACCGGGGAGCTGTTTTTT. It yields the protein CASSLAAVTGELFF.

The gene calls are TRBV7-9 and TRBJ1-5; TRBD1 might be the D (6 bases). From germline, CDR1 is SEHNR and CDR2 FQNEAQ (reference sequence). The CDR3 has 14 amino acids. Trimming left V 5 bases short and J 1 base short, with 9 bases between. CDR3 sequence: CASSERGSNQPQHF. DNA of the CDR3: TGTGCCAGCAGCGAAAGGGGGAGCAATCAGCCCCAGCATTTT.

The chain combines TRBV18 with TRBJ1-2, with 7 bases fitting TRBD1. J gave up 1 base and V 6 bases, and 11 bases lay outside the gene matches. The CDR3 has 16 residues. Germline V gives CDR1 KGHSH, CDR2 LQKENI. The CDR3 DNA reads TGTGCCAGCTCCTCGACAGGGTCGGGATTTAACTATGGCTACACCTTC. It is translated as CASSSTGSGFNYGYTF. Combining the CDR3 with reference TRBV18 and TRBJ1-2 gives the whole variable domain NAGVMQNPRHLVRRRGQEARLRCSPMKGHSHVYWYRQLPEEGLKFMVYLQKENIIDESGMPKERFSAEFPKEGPSILRIQQVVRGDSAAYFCASSSTGSGFNYGYTFGSGTRLTVV.

The rearrangement uses TRBV5-4 and TRBJ2-5, with D perhaps being TRBD1 or TRBD2 (5 bases each). The CDR3 has 15 residues. V lost 5 bases and J 1 base, leaving 15 bases between the germline ends. CDR1 is SGHNT, CDR2 YYREEE, per germline (reference sequence). Written as DNA, the CDR3 is TGTGCCAGCAGTTCCGGGACCCCGGGCCAAGAGACCCAGTACTTC. This translates into CASSSGTPGQETQYF.

The DNA for the CDR3 is TGTGCCAGTAACAGGGTAGGATCAGATACGCAGTATTTT. Translated: CASNRVGSDTQYF. This chain links TRBV7-2 with TRBJ2-3, with D maybe TRBD1 (6 bases). The ends were cut back, 9 bases at V and 4 bases at J, with 14 bases in the middle. This CDR3 has 13 residues. Per the germline V gene, CDR1 is SGHTA and CDR2 is FQGNSA.